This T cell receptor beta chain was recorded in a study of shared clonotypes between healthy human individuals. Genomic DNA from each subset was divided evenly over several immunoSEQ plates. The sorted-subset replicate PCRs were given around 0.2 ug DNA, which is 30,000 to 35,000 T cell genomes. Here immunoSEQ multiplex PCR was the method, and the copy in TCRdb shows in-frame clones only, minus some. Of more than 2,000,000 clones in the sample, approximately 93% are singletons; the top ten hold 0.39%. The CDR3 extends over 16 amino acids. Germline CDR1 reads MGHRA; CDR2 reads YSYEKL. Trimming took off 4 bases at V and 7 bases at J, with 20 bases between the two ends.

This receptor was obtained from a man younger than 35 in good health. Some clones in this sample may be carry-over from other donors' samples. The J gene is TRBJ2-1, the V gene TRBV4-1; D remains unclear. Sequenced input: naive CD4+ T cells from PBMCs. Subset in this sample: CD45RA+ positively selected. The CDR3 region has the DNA TGCGCCAGCAGCCCGGTAGGACGCCGAAGTGCTAATGAGCAGTTCTTC. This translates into CASSPVGRRSANEQFF.